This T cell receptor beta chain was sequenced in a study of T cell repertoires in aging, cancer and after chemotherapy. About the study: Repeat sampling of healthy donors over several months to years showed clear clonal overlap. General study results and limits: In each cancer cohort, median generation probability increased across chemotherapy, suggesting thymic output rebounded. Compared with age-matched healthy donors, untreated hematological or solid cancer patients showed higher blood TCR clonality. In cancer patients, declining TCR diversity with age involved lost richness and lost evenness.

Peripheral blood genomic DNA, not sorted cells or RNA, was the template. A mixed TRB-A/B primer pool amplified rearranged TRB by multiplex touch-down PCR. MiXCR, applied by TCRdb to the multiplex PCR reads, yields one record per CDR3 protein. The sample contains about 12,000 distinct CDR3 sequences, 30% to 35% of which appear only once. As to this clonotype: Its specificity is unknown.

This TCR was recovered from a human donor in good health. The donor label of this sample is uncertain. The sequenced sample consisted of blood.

The CDR3 DNA follows: TGCGCCAGCAGCTTGGCACAGGGTCAAAACTATGGCTACACCTTC. Translating gives CASSLAQGQNYGYTF. This chain connects TRBV5-1 to TRBJ1-2; D possibly corresponds to TRBD1 (6 bases). The CDR3 contains 15 residues. The germline gives CDR1 SGHRS, CDR2 YFSETQ. V lost 0 bases to trimming and J lost 2 bases, with 11 bases between them.